This T cell receptor (beta chain) was sequenced during a study of regulatory T cells in long-lasting Graves disease. Study-level points and caveats: Patients whose Graves' disease persisted exhibited lower TCR diversity than those newly diagnosed.

Indicated time point: newly diagnosed GD, antithyroid drugs for less than 3 months. The TCR library was prepared using RNA isolated from PBMCs. Patients hailed from an endocrinology department in Xi'an, China. With V trimmed by 1 base and J by 2 bases, 6 bases remained unmatched. This CDR3 region has 16 residues. In germline, CDR1 is SGHRS, CDR2 YFSETQ. With iRepertoire HTBI primers and Arm-PCR of CDR3 regions, TCR beta libraries were built. TCRdb processed the multiplex PCR reads anew with MiXCR; each CDR3 protein has one entry. The sample contains 510,000 or so distinct CDR3 sequences, around 12% of which appear only once. On this clonotype itself: Its antigen is still unknown.

These data also formed part of another study, on T cells in Graves' hyperthyroidism and ophthalmopathy. That source reports: Hyperthyroidism was newly diagnosed in patients aged 18 to 65 (duration under 2 months). HTBI primers were employed in a first-round RT-PCR of the TCR CDR3.

The material sequenced was peripheral blood mononuclear cells (PBMCs), taken at new diagnosis, from a patient treated with antithyroid drugs. The chain has TRBV5-1 and TRBJ2-5, with 9 nucleotides matching TRBD1. The receptor's source is a woman aged 30 to 39 with Graves disease. CDR3 DNA: TGCGCCAGCAGCTTGCGCGGGACAGGGTGGCAAGAGACCCAGTACTTC. Translation gives CASSLRGTGWQETQYF.